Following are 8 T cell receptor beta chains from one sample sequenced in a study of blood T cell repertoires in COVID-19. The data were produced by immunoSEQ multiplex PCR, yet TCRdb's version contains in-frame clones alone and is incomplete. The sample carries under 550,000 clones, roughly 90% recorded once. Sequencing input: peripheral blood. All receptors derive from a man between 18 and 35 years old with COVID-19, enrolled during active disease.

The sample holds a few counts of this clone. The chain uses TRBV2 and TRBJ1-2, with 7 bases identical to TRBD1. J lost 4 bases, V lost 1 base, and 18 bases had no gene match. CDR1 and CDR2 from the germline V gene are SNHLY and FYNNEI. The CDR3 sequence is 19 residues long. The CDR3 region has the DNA TGTGCCAGCAGTGAAGAGGGGACAGCCGGAGCGTTGTCCACCTATGGCTACACCTTC. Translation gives CASSEEGTAGALSTYGYTF. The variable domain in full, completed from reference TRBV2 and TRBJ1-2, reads EPEVTQTPSHQVTQMGQEVILRCVPISNHLYFYWYRQILGQKVEFLVSFYNNEISEKSEIFDDQFSVERPDGSNFTLKIRSTKLEDSAMYFCASSEEGTAGALSTYGYTFGSGTRLTVV.

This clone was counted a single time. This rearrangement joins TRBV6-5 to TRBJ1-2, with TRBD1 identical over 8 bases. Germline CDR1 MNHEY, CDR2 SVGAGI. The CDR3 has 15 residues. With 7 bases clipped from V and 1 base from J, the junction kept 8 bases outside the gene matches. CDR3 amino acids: CASTQDRDGNYGYTF. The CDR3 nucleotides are TGTGCCAGCACCCAGGACAGGGATGGTAACTATGGCTACACCTTC.

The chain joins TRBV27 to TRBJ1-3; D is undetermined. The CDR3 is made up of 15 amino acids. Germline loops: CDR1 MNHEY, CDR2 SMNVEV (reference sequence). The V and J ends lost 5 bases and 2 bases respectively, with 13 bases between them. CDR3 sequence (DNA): TGTGCCAGCAGTAGAACTTCGGGAACTGGAAACACCATATATTTT. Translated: CASSRTSGTGNTIYF.

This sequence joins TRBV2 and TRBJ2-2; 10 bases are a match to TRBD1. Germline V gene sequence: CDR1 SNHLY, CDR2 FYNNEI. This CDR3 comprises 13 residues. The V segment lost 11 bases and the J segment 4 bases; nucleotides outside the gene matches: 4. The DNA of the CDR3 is TGTGCCGGAGGGACAGGGGCCACCGGGGAGCTGTTTTTT. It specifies CAGGTGATGELFF.

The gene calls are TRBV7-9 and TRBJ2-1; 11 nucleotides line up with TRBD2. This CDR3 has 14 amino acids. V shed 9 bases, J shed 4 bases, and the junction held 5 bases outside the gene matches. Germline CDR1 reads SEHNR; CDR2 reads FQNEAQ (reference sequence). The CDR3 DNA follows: TGTGCCAGTATGGGACTAGCGGTATACAATGAGCAGTTCTTC. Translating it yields CASMGLAVYNEQFF.

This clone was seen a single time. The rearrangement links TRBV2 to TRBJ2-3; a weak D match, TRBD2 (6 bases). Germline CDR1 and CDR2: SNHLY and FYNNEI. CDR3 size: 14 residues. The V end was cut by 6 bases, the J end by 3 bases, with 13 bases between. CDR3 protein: CASRAGTETDTQYF. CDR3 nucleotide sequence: TGTGCCAGCAGGGCCGGGACTGAAACAGATACGCAGTATTTT. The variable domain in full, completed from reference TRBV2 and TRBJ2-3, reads EPEVTQTPSHQVTQMGQEVILRCVPISNHLYFYWYRQILGQKVEFLVSFYNNEISEKSEIFDDQFSVERPDGSNFTLKIRSTKLEDSAMYFCASRAGTETDTQYFGPGTRLTVL.

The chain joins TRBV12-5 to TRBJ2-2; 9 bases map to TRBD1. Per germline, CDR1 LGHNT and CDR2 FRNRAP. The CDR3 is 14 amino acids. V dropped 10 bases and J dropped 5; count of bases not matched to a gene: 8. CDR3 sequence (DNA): TGTGCTACCGGGACAGGGATGGCGACCGGGGAGCTGTTTTTT. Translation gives CATGTGMATGELFF.

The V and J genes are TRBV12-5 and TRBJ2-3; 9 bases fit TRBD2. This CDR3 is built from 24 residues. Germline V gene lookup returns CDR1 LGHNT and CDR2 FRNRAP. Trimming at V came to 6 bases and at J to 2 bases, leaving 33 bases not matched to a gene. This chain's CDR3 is CASGPVQDSRTGGGGIITTDTQYF. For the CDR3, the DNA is TGTGCTAGTGGGCCCGTGCAGGACTCCAGGACTGGCGGGGGGGGAATAATAACCACAGATACGCAGTATTTT.